The next 2 T cell receptor beta chains were all read from a single sample in a study of shared clonotypes between healthy human individuals. The assay was immunoSEQ multiplex PCR, and TCRdb's table has in-frame clones only and misses some. This table has about 2.4 million clones, 93% appearing once. The sequenced material came from naive CD4+ T cells from PBMCs. Sample subset: CD45RA+ positively selected. The source of these receptors is a man aged 18 to 35 in good health. Some clones in this sample may be carry-over from other donors' samples.

This chain connects TRBV2 to TRBJ1-1; 7 bases match TRBD1. The V segment lost 1 base and the J segment 5 bases; nucleotides outside the gene matches: 7. The CDR3 spans 15 residues. CDR1 is SNHLY, CDR2 FYNNEI, per germline. CDR3 region: CASSEVPGGKTEAFF. The CDR3 coding sequence is TGTGCCAGCAGTGAAGTGCCAGGGGGTAAGACTGAAGCTTTCTTT.

The V gene is TRBV19, the J gene TRBJ1-1; TRBD1 agrees at 7 bases. After removal of 4 bases from V and 1 base from J, the junction contained 9 bases not matched to a gene. CDR1 and CDR2 (germline): LNHDA, SQIVND (reference sequence). The CDR3 consists of 16 residues. The CDR3 DNA follows: TGTGCCAGTAGTACCCTCTCCCGGGACAGGAACACTGAAGCTTTCTTT. It specifies CASSTLSRDRNTEAFF.